Listed here is a single T cell receptor (beta chain). This clone was counted only a few times. Its antigen is not yet known. No per-base quality is available; no much larger clone lies one base away. The data were obtained in a study of cytomegalovirus exposure and HLA in healthy donors (dated by TCRdb to the late 2010s). Broadly, across the study: An earlier analysis of around 600 of the donors reported more than 250 Gb of sequence data and approximately 110 million unique TCR beta sequences from 190 million or so T cells. An early release covering roughly 640 HLA-typed donors comprised approximately 290 gigabases of sequencing data and around 85 million unique TCR sequences. Among the roughly 430 genotyped donors, around 81% belonged to the genetic ancestry cluster associated with self-reported Caucasian donors. The study aimed to test whether signatures of past pathogen exposure could be identified by cataloging public T cell receptors. The T cell repertoires of around 730 subjects were profiled by immunosequencing and related to cytomegalovirus serostatus. A separate validation cohort of approximately 130 different subjects was used in addition to the approximately 700-subject first cohort. High-throughput TCR immunosequencing, statistical association of individual TCRs with disease status, and machine learning were combined to predict cytomegalovirus infection status. In a later analysis, previously published TCR beta repertoires from 550 to 700 donors were re-analyzed and high-resolution HLA genotyping was added so that TCR occurrence patterns could be studied. Rather than using new phenotypic data, the later analysis identified candidate immune exposures from TCR beta sequences and from how often those sequences occurred across donors. An earlier analysis of approximately 580 of the donors used high-throughput TCR beta sequencing to judge whether each TCR beta V gene segment behaved as functional or pseudogenic. Donor age, sex, ethnicity and CMV serostatus were collected together with the repertoire data. Genome-wide SNP genotypes for about 65% of the 666 donors were used in a later genetic analysis, which treated that subset as a discovery cohort. All discovery cohort repertoires had been generated using a single sequencing platform. HLA typing included class I and class II loci at four-digit resolution. Typing coverage differed by locus: A, B, C, DRB1 and DQB1 were typed in roughly 629-630 donors, DQA1 in approximately 520, DPA1 in 600 to 610, and DPB1 in just under 490. Roughly 5 DR-DQ haplotypes were handled as single units for association and clustering, since linkage in the cohort was strong. Among roughly 400 genotyped donors of the cohort, an average of around 220,000 unique TCR beta nucleotide sequences was sequenced per donor, of which roughly 18% were non-productive. The paper's findings and limits, for the study overall: For the cohort, immune exposure information was limited to CMV serostatus. A cluster of highly shared sequence variants was judged likely to be a technical artifact of the sequencing pipeline. Specific HLA alleles were associated with 15,000 to 20,000 TCR beta sequences at a false discovery rate of 0.05 in a later analysis. The authors suggested that the approach could potentially be generalized to other disease states and immunological phenotypes. In a later analysis, the rate of TCR association differed among HLA loci, with DRB1 alleles having the most associated TCRs and HLA-C alleles having the fewest. Some IMGT-functional V segments, including TRBV6-2 and TRBV6-3, could not be distinguished by the 87-base-pair reads and were therefore excluded. According to a later genetic analysis, donors in an Asian-associated ancestry cluster had fewer N-insertions in productive TCRs than the approximately 670-donor mean. An earlier analysis of approximately 600 of the donors showed that most TCR beta V segments appeared in productive rearrangements either about 87% or about 30% of the time, which broadly matched IMGT annotations. In vitro tests confirmed that a few of the cytomegalovirus-associated TCR beta chains recognize cytomegalovirus antigens. In a later analysis, HLA-associated TCR beta chains showed more clonal expansion and lower generation probabilities than non-associated chains that were equally common. The earlier analysis of approximately 590 of the donors excluded roughly 17 rarely observed V segments, including chromosome 9 orphons, because counts were too low. In this cohort, only TCR beta chains were sequenced, and detectable features were limited by the absence of alpha or paired-chain data. Several of the top co-occurrence clusters appeared to be linked to parvovirus B19, influenza, CMV and Epstein-Barr virus, according to a later analysis. Roughly uniform sequencing depth across donors was assumed in presence/absence analyses, although this assumption may not hold. A later genetic analysis associated a missense DCLRE1C variant with V-gene and J-gene trimming of TCR beta chains, and an independent cohort replicated the association. A further reported finding was that TCR beta sequences accurately predicted the HLA-A and HLA-B alleles for most subjects in the first cohort. The study listed approximately 150 TCR beta chains as associated with cytomegalovirus. The classifier was reported to diagnose cytomegalovirus status with high specificity and sensitivity in both the original and validation cohorts. Assigning TCR associations to individual alleles was difficult when HLA alleles, especially DR and DQ, strongly co-occurred. Linkage disequilibrium might explain the correlated functional status among segregating V segments, but an unknown experimental factor could not be ruled out. Most CMV-associated TCR beta chains appeared to be HLA-restricted in a later analysis, and the HLA associations seemed to be driven largely by CMV exposure. HLA typing was unavailable for some donors at each locus, so association tests used only the typed subset. Across donors, most TCR sequences were observed very rarely, whereas some public TCRs were present in many individuals.

Libraries were built with the immunoSEQ multiplex PCR assay. The multiplex PCR relied on a mix of 60 forward primers for TCR Vbeta segments and 13 reverse primers for TCR Jbeta segments. Amplification of the CDR3 region of rearranged TCR beta genes was performed with a multiplex PCR assay on genomic DNA. Amplified TCR beta libraries were sequenced as 87-base-pair reads on the Illumina HiSeq System. As for how the authors treated the data: A later analysis tallied roughly 80 million unique TCR beta chains across the 666 repertoires, and around 9.9 million of those chains were shared by two or more donors. To remove PCR and sequencing errors, raw reads were error-corrected and collapsed into unique sequences using a nearest-neighbor algorithm that merged closely related sequences. V, D and J gene segments were assigned by aligning CDR3 sequences to IMGT reference sequences. Each retained sequence needed at least a six-nucleotide match to both a V gene segment and a J gene segment. A rearrangement counted as productive if the CDR3 had no stop codons and remained in frame with V and J, and every other rearrangement counted as non-productive. Following IMGT convention, CDR3 was defined as the stretch from the second conserved V-encoded cysteine to the conserved J-encoded phenylalanine. The earlier analysis of more than 450 of the donors excluded sequences that lacked an unambiguous match to a single V gene segment. In an earlier analysis of 587 of the donors, a V segment was called functional when productive rearrangements were above 56.7%, and segregating when the standard deviation between donors exceeded 5%. A statistical classification framework was developed to diagnose cytomegalovirus status using the catalog of TCR beta chain sequences. In a later analysis, TCR nucleotide sequences were compared against IMGT/GENE-DB human TR gene sequences so that V and J genes could be assigned. A later analysis assigned CDR3 sequences and most-parsimonious VDJ recombination scenarios with the TCRdist pipeline. A later analysis defined each TCR beta chain by its CDR3 amino acid sequence plus V-gene family, and excluded reads lacking a unique V-gene family. A later analysis removed several hundred highly shared, low-generation-probability nucleotide sequences to deal with suspected cross-contamination and a sequencing artifact. In a later analysis, a clonal expansion index was calculated for each public chain from normalized within-repertoire ranks of inferred template counts. A later analysis computed generation probabilities with a VDJ recombination model fitted to out-of-frame rearrangements, and checked the results against IGoR. Hypergeometric tests were used in a later analysis to score TCR-TCR, TCR-HLA and TCR-CMV co-occurrence, with a repertoire-size bias correction applied to the TCR pairs. A later analysis estimated false discovery rates by permuting HLA or CMV assignments 20 times. In a later analysis, co-occurring TCRs were grouped using DBSCAN, and TCRdist sequence similarity was added for clustering within HLA-allele-positive subsets. Repertoires with fewer than 30,000 or more than 120,000 public chains were left out of co-occurrence clustering, as were about five repertoires with anomalous nucleotide sharing. TCRdb's version of the immuneACCESS table is confined to in-frame rearrangements and falls short of the full clone set. An unresolved V gene accounts for under half of the shortfall where checked; the remainder is of unknown origin. The V and J calls and the clone size are those of that table, but D and trimming were determined from the DNA. The sample records about 120,000 clones, 17% of which are singletons. The top ten hold 2.9% of the sample.

Based on the germline V gene, the CDR1 and CDR2 sequences are KGHSH and LQKENI. Measured from the cysteine to the phenylalanine, the CDR3 is 13 residues long. The sequence is cut down to CDR3 DNA, 39 bases in frame from base 1. Deletion took 5 bases off V and 2 bases off J, with a span of 8 bases between the germline ends. The cohort was made up of roughly 670 healthy bone marrow donors. At the time of sampling, all cohort members were nominally healthy, though unrecorded immune exposures were likely present. The donor tested CMV seropositive, placing the donor among the 289 seropositive members of the cohort. A peripheral blood sample was collected from each donor, and TCR beta sequencing was performed on peripheral blood mononuclear cells. Genomic DNA extraction from the blood cell samples was performed with the Qiagen DNeasy Blood Extraction Kit.

The chain is made from TRBV18 and TRBJ2-3; TRBD1 is a weak D gene call, 5 bases matching. The sequencing input was PBMCs. The receptor was isolated from a female donor in good health and CMV-seropositive. The CDR3 reads as follows: CASSEDITDTQYF. In nucleotides, the sequence is TGTGCCAGCTCAGAGGACATCACAGATACGCAGTATTTT.